This T cell receptor beta chain was sequenced for a study of cytomegalovirus exposure and HLA in healthy donors. Broader study findings: Three CMV-associated chains were confirmed in vitro to be specific for CMV antigens. A later analysis associated approximately 17,000 TCR beta sequences with HLA alleles at a 0.05 false discovery rate. Accurate predictions that matched the HLA-A and HLA-B alleles of most subjects were reportedly made from TCR beta sequences.

Primers: 60 Vbeta forward and 13 Jbeta reverse. The data were produced by immunoSEQ multiplex PCR, yet TCRdb's version contains in-frame clones alone and is incomplete. The table records about 160,000 clones, approximately 79% of them present only once. Remarks on this clone: Its antigen is undetermined.

V gave up 8 bases and J gave up 7 bases, with 6 bases separating them. The CDR3 loop spans 10 amino acids. CDR1 MDHEN and CDR2 SYDVKM come from the germline V gene. The rearrangement links TRBV28 to TRBJ1-5, with TRBD1 as a possible D gene (5 bases). The sequencing input was PBMCs. The TCR was taken from a woman in her 50s in good health and CMV-seropositive. The CDR3 region is CASGGQPQHF. In DNA, the CDR3 is TGTGCCAGCGGGGGGCAGCCCCAGCATTTT.